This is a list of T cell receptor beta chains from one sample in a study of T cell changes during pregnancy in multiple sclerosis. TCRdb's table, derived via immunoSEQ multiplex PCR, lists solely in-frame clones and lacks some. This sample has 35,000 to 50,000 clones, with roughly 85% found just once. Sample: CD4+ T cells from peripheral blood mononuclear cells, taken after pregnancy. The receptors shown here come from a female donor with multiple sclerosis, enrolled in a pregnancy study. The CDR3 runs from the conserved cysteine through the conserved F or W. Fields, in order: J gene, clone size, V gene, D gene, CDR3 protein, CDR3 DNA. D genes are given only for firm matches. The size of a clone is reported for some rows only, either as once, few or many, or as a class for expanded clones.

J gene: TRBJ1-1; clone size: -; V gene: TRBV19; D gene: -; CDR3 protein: CASSIGLDTEAFF; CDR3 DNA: TGTGCCAGTAGTATAGGGCTAGACACTGAAGCTTTCTTT
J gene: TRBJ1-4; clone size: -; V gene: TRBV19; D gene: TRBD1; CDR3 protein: CASSIVRGPATNEKLFF; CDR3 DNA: TGTGCCAGTAGTATAGTTAGGGGGCCTGCAACTAATGAAAAACTGTTTTTT
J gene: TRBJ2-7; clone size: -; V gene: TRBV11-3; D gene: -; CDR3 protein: CASSLEGETEQYF; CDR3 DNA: TGTGCCAGCAGCTTAGAAGGGGAAACCGAGCAGTACTTC
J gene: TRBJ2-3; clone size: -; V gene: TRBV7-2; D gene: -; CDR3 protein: CASSFVSTDTQYF; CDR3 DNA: TGTGCCAGCAGCTTCGTCTCCACAGATACGCAGTATTTT
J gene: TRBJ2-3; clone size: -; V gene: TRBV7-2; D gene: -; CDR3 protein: CASSFVGIDTQYF; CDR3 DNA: TGTGCCAGCAGCTTTGTGGGCATAGATACGCAGTATTTT
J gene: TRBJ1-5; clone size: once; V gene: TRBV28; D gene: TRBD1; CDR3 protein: CASSLPGQGVGNQPQHF; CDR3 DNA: TGTGCCAGCAGCCTCCCTGGACAGGGAGTAGGCAATCAGCCCCAGCATTTT
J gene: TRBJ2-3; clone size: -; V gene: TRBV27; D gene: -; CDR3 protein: CASSFRGFLTDTQYF; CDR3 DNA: TGTGCCAGCAGTTTTAGGGGGTTCCTCACAGATACGCAGTATTTT
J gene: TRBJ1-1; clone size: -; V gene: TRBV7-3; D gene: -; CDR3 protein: CASSQSGDTEAFF; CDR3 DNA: TGTGCCAGCAGCCAATCGGGAGACACTGAAGCTTTCTTT
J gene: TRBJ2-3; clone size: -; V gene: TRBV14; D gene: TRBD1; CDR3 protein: CASSPHDRADTQYF; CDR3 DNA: TGTGCCAGCAGCCCCCATGACAGGGCAGATACGCAGTATTTT
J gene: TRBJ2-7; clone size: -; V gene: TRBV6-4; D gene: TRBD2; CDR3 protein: CASMTSGGAYEQYF; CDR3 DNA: TGTGCCAGCATGACTAGCGGGGGGGCCTACGAGCAGTACTTC
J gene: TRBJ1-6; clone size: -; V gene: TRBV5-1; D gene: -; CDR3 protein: CASSFTGSQGSYNSPLHF; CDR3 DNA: TGCGCCAGCAGCTTCACGGGCAGTCAGGGATCCTATAATTCACCCCTCCACTTT
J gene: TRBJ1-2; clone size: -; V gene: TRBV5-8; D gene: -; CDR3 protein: CASRPPQVTNYGYTF; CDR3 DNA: TGTGCCAGCAGACCGCCGCAGGTGACAAACTATGGCTACACCTTC
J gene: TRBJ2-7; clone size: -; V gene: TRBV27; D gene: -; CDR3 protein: CASRSSGAKHEQYF; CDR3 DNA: TGTGCCAGCAGGTCGTCAGGGGCTAAACACGAGCAGTACTTC
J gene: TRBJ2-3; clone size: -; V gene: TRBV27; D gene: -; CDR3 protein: CASRWTPDTDTQYF; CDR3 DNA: TGTGCCAGCAGATGGACTCCCGACACAGATACGCAGTATTTT
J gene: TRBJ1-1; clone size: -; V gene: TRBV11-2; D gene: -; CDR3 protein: CASSSQFWGRQNTEAFF; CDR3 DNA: TGTGCCAGCAGCTCCCAGTTTTGGGGCAGGCAGAACACTGAAGCTTTCTTT
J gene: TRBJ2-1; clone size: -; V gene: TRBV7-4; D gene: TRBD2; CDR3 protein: CASSSTSGGALRGSYNEQFF; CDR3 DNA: TGTGCCAGCAGCTCAACTAGCGGGGGGGCACTAAGAGGCTCCTACAATGAGCAGTTCTTC
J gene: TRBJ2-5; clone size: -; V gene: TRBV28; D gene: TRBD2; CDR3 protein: CASSFEAGGSQETQYF; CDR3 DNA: TGTGCCAGCAGTTTCGAGGCGGGGGGCTCCCAAGAGACCCAGTACTTC
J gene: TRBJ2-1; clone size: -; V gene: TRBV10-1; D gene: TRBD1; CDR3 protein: CASSALDRGRYNEQFF; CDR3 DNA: TGCGCCAGCAGTGCTCTGGACAGGGGGAGGTACAATGAGCAGTTCTTC
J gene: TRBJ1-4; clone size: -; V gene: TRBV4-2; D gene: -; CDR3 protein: CASSQDLGAANEKLFF; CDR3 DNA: TGTGCCAGCAGCCAAGATCTGGGGGCGGCTAATGAAAAACTGTTTTTT
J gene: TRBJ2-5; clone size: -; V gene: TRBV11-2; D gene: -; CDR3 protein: CASSPLGGGTQYF; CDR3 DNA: TGTGCCAGCAGCCCTCTAGGAGGAGGGACCCAGTACTTC
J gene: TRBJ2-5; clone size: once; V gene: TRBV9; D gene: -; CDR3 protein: CASSVGGLAKETQYF; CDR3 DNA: TGTGCCAGCAGCGTAGGAGGGCTGGCCAAAGAGACCCAGTACTTC
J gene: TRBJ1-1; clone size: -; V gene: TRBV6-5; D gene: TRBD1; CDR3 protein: CASREAGQGPEAFF; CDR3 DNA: TGTGCCAGCAGGGAGGCGGGACAGGGTCCTGAAGCTTTCTTT
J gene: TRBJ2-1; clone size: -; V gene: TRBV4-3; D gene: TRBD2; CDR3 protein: CASSRIGTSGGNEQFF; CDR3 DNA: TGCGCCAGCAGCCGGATTGGGACTAGCGGGGGAAATGAGCAGTTCTTC
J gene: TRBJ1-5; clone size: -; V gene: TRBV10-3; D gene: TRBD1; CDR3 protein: CAISGDRGLSNQPQHF; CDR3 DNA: TGTGCCATCAGTGGGGACAGGGGGCTCAGCAATCAGCCCCAGCATTTT
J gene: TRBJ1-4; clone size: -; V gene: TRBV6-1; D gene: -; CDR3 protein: CASRQTATNEKLFF; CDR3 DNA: TGTGCCAGCAGACAGACAGCGACTAATGAAAAACTGTTTTTT
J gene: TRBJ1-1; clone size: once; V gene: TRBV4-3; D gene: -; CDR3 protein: CASSQNTGIGEAFF; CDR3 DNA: TGCGCCAGCAGCCAGAATACCGGGATCGGCGAAGCTTTCTTT
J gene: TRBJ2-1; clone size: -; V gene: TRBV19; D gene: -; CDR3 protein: CASSIGRGRSGYNEQFF; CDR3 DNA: TGTGCCAGTAGTATCGGCAGGGGGAGGTCAGGGTACAATGAGCAGTTCTTC
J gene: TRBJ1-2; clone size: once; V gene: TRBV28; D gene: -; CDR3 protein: CASSPPGNYGYTF; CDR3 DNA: TGTGCCAGCTCCCCCCCGGGAAACTATGGCTACACCTTC
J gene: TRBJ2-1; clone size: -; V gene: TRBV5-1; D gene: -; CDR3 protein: CASSWGQNNEQFF; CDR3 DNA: TGCGCCAGCAGCTGGGGACAAAACAATGAGCAGTTCTTC
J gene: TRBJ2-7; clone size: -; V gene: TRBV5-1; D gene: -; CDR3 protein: CASVGQRSYEQYF; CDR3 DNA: TGCGCCAGCGTTGGACAGCGCTCCTACGAGCAGTACTTC
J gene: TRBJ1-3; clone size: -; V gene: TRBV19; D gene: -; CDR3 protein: CASTDTSSGNTIYF; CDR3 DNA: TGTGCCAGTACTGACACTAGCTCTGGAAACACCATATATTTT
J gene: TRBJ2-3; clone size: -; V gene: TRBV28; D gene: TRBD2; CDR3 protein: CASSWGGSDTQYF; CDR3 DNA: TGTGCCAGCAGCTGGGGAGGGTCAGATACGCAGTATTTT
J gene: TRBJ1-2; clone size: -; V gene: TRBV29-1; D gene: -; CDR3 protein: CSVGVGNGMINYGYTF; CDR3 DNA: TGCAGCGTTGGAGTGGGCAACGGAATGATTAACTATGGCTACACCTTC
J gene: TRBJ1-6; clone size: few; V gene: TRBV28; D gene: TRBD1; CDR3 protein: CASRTDRVNSPLHF; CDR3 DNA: TGTGCCAGCCGCACGGACAGGGTTAATTCACCCCTCCACTTT
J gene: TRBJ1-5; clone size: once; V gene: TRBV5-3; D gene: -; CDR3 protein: CARSFPGGGSNQPQHF; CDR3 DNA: TGTGCCAGAAGCTTCCCGGGAGGGGGAAGCAATCAGCCCCAGCATTTT
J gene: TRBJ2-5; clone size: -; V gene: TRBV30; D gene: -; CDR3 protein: CAWSVGGGETQYF; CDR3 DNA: TGTGCCTGGAGTGTAGGGGGGGGAGAGACCCAGTACTTC
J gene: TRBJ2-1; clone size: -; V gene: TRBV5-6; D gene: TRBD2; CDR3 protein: CASNLMLGGGTYNEQFF; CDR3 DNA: TGTGCCAGCAACCTGATGCTGGGCGGGGGGACCTACAATGAGCAGTTCTTC
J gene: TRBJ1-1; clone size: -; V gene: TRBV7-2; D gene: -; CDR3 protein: CALSQGPSLNTEAFF; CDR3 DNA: TGTGCCCTCAGCCAGGGCCCTTCCCTGAACACTGAAGCTTTCTTT
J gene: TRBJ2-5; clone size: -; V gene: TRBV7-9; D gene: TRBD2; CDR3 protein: CASSFTTSGETQYF; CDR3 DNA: TGTGCCAGCAGCTTTACGACTAGCGGAGAGACCCAGTACTTC
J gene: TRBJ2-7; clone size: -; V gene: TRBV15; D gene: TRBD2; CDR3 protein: CATSRGKLAGGREQYF; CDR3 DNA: TGTGCCACCAGCAGAGGGAAACTAGCGGGGGGGCGGGAGCAGTACTTC
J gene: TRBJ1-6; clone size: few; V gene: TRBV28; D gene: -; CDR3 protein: CASITTGNLNPYNSPLHF; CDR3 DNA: TGTGCCAGCATTACCACAGGGAACTTGAATCCCTATAATTCACCCCTCCACTTT